The entry below describes one T cell receptor (beta chain). Its specificity is unknown. TCRdb's copy holds only in-frame clones and misses some; the assay was immunoSEQ multiplex PCR. The repertoire includes about 110,000 clones, roughly nine tenths of them detected once, and about 7% sits in the top ten. Trimming pared 6 bases from V and 0 bases from J, leaving 13 bases between. The CDR3 runs 15 residues. CDR1 is MGHDK and CDR2 is SYGVNS in the germline V gene. These data are taken from a study of T cell responses to AZD1222 COVID-19 vaccine. Study-level results: Variant regions that are unmutated are reportedly the target of nearly half of spike-specific TCRs. Sampling captured repertoires only after the peak T cell response.

Sequences were derived from peripheral blood, sampled on day 0 of AZD1222 vaccination. The receptor was derived from an adult in good health. The genes are TRBV25-1 and TRBJ2-3; a possible D gene is TRBD2 (5 bases). In DNA, the CDR3 is TGTGCCAGCAGACATAGCGCCGCTAGCACAGATACGCAGTATTTT. Protein product: CASRHSAASTDTQYF.